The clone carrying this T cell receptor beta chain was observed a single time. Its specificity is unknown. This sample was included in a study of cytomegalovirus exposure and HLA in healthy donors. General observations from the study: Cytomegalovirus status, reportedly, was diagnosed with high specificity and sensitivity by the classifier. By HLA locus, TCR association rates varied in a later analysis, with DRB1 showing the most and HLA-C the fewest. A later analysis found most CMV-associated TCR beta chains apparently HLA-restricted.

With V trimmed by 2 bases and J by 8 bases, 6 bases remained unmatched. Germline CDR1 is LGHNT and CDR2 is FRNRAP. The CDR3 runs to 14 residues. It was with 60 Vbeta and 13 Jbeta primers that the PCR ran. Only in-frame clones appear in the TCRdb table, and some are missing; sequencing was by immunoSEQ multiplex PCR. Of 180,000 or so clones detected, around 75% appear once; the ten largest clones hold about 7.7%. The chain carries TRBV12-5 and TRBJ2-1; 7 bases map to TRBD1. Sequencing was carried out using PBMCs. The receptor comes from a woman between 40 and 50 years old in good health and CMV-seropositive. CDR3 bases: TGTGCTAGTGGTTTGTCCGACAGGGTCGATGAGCAGTTCTTC. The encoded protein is CASGLSDRVDEQFF.